The next 5 T cell receptor beta chains were all read from a single sample in a study of blood T cell repertoires in COVID-19. Here immunoSEQ multiplex PCR was the method, and the copy in TCRdb shows in-frame clones only, minus some. The repertoire includes 200,000 to 250,000 clones, roughly four fifths of them detected once, and 7.5% sits in the top ten. The source material was peripheral blood. The receptors originated from a woman of 80 years or more with COVID-19, enrolled during active disease.

The rearrangement joins TRBV9 to TRBJ2-5; 9 bases are a match to TRBD2. The CDR3 contains 19 residues. Trimming removed 3 bases from V and 2 bases from J; junction bases left unmatched: 17. Germline V gives CDR1 SGDLS, CDR2 YYNGEE. CDR3 DNA sequence: TGTGCCAGCAGCGGAGGTGGGGTCCTAACTAGCGGGTATCAAGAGACCCAGTACTTC. This gives the protein CASSGGGVLTSGYQETQYF. Drawing the rest from reference TRBV9 and TRBJ2-5, the complete variable domain is DSGVTQTPKHLITATGQRVTLRCSPRSGDLSVYWYQQSLDQGLQFLIQYYNGEERAKGNILERFSAQQFPDLHSELNLSSLELGDSALYFCASSGGGVLTSGYQETQYFGPGTRLLVL.

The chain uses TRBV7-3 and TRBJ2-2; 13 bases fit TRBD2. Trimming at V came to 0 bases and at J to 8 bases, leaving 3 bases not matched to a gene. The CDR3 has 16 residues. Germline V gene lookup returns CDR1 SGHTA and CDR2 FQGTGA. CDR3 DNA: TGTGCCAGCAGCTTAACTCCGGGACTAGCGGGAGGGGAGCTGTTTTTT. The encoded protein is CASSLTPGLAGGELFF.

Of note for this clone: The sample has other DNA sequences that encode this CDR3 too. The CDR3 bases are TGTGCCAGCAGCCGGGGAGTCTACGAGCAGTACTTC. The encoded protein is CASSRGVYEQYF. The V gene is TRBV3-1 (or the pseudogene TRBV3-2), the J gene TRBJ2-7; D possibly corresponds to TRBD2 (5 bases). The V and J ends lost 4 bases and 3 bases respectively, with 7 bases between them. Germline V gene sequence: CDR1 LGHDT, CDR2 YNNKEL (reference sequence). The CDR3 has 12 residues.

CDR3 nucleotide sequence: TGTGCCAGCAGCTTCCTGGGGGGGGACCGAACAGTTGAAGCTTTCTTT. Translated: CASSFLGGDRTVEAFF. The V and J genes are TRBV7-9 and TRBJ1-1, with D perhaps matching TRBD1 (5 bases). V was cut by 3 bases and J by 7 bases, with 21 bases left in between. Germline V gene sequence: CDR1 SEHNR, CDR2 FQNEAQ (reference sequence). The CDR3 totals 16 residues.

The CDR3 loop reads CSVGPPGKFYEQYF. CDR3 nucleotides: TGCAGCGTTGGACCTCCGGGAAAGTTTTACGAGCAGTACTTC. V gene TRBV29-1 combines with J gene TRBJ2-7; D possibly corresponds to TRBD2 (5 bases). Germline CDR1 SQVTM, CDR2 ANQGSEA. V lost 4 bases to trimming and J lost 4 bases, with 17 bases between them. The length of the CDR3 is 14 residues.